These T cell receptor beta chains were read from a single sample in a study of blood T cell repertoires in COVID-19. TCRdb's table, derived via immunoSEQ multiplex PCR, lists solely in-frame clones and lacks some. In the table there are roughly 110,000 clones, more than 70% of which are singletons. The sample taken for sequencing was peripheral blood. The receptors derive from a man between 40 and 49 years old with active or convalescent COVID-19. Each CDR3 is given with its conserved first and last residue. D genes are given only for firm matches. Rows may omit the clone size; those that give it use once, few, many or a size class.

>TRBJ1-5|NA|NA|TRBV6-2/TRBV6-3
TGTGCCAGCGGCCTAAAGGGGTCCGGTCAGCCCCAGCATTTT
CASGLKGSGQPQHF
>TRBJ2-5|NA|NA|TRBV4-1
TGCGCCAGCAGCCAAGATCTGGGCCCTAAAGAGACCCAGTACTTC
CASSQDLGPKETQYF
>TRBJ2-1|NA|NA|TRBV11-3
TGTGCCAGCAGCTTAAATGAGGTGAATGAGCAGTTCTTC
CASSLNEVNEQFF
>TRBJ2-5|NA|NA|TRBV12-3/TRBV12-4
TGTGCCAGCAGTCCCGGACAGAAAGAGACCCAGTACTTC
CASSPGQKETQYF
>TRBJ2-7|NA|NA|TRBV7-9
TGTGCCAGCAGCTTCGACAAAGTCAGCTCCTACGAGCAGTACTTC
CASSFDKVSSYEQYF
>TRBJ2-3|NA|NA|TRBV28
TGTGCCAGCAGTTTAGACTATCTCCTAGAACCAGATACGCAGTATTTT
CASSLDYLLEPDTQYF
>TRBJ1-1|NA|NA|TRBV28
TGTGCCAGCAGGCTCCTACAGGGAACGGGCCAGACTGAAGCTTTCTTT
CASRLLQGTGQTEAFF
>TRBJ2-7|NA|TRBD1|TRBV6-5
TGTGCCAGCAGTTACACCAGACAGGGGTTTGGGTACGAGCAGTACTTC
CASSYTRQGFGYEQYF
>TRBJ2-3|NA|NA|TRBV24-1
TGTGCCACCAGTGACGGGAGAGTCCGGGGTAGCACAGATACGCAGTATTTT
CATSDGRVRGSTDTQYF
>TRBJ2-7|NA|NA|TRBV28
TGTGCCAGCAGTTTACTCAGGAATTCCTACGAGCAGTACTTC
CASSLLRNSYEQYF
>TRBJ1-1|NA|TRBD1|TRBV29-1
TGCAGCGTGGCGGGACAGATGAACACTGAAGCTTTCTTT
CSVAGQMNTEAFF
>TRBJ2-1|NA|NA|TRBV29-1
TGCAGCGCGAAGAGGGAGAGCTCCTACAATGAGCAGTTCTTC
CSAKRESSYNEQFF
>TRBJ1-2|once|NA|TRBV7-2
TGTGCCAGCAGCTTAGGGTACCGGGGGGGCTACACCTTC
CASSLGYRGGYTF
>TRBJ2-1|NA|TRBD2|TRBV24-1
TGTGCCACCAGTGATTCACTAGCGGGGTCCTACAATGAGCAGTTCTTC
CATSDSLAGSYNEQFF
>TRBJ1-4|NA|NA|TRBV15
TGTGCCACCAGCAGAGAGCAGGGCCTTAGTGAAAAACTGTTTTTT
CATSREQGLSEKLFF
>TRBJ2-7|NA|NA|TRBV15
TGTGCCACCAGCAGGGCAGGGTACAGTGGGGAGCAGTACTTC
CATSRAGYSGEQYF
>TRBJ1-2|NA|TRBD1|TRBV7-9
TGTGCCAGCAGCTGGGGGACAGGGGGCGACTATGGCTACACCTTC
CASSWGTGGDYGYTF
>TRBJ2-7|NA|NA|TRBV7-9
TGTGCCAGCAGCCACCCCGACAGAACCTACGAGCAGTACTTC
CASSHPDRTYEQYF
>TRBJ1-4|NA|TRBD1|TRBV5-1
TGCGCCAGCAGCTTGGGACAGGGAAATGAAAAACTGTTTTTT
CASSLGQGNEKLFF
>TRBJ2-3|few|NA|TRBV19
TGTGCCAGTGACGCGGACACAGATACGCAGTATTTT
CASDADTDTQYF
>TRBJ2-3|once|TRBD2|TRBV5-6
TGTGCCAGCAGCCCATCTAGCGGGCATAACACAGATACGCAGTATTTT
CASSPSSGHNTDTQYF
>TRBJ2-7|NA|NA|TRBV25-1
TGTGCCAGCATAGGGGACAACTCCTACGAGCAGTACTTC
CASIGDNSYEQYF
>TRBJ2-7|NA|NA|TRBV3-1/TRBV3-2
TGTGCCAGCAGCCAAGTCCTGAGACAGTCTGCCAACGAGCAGTACTTC
CASSQVLRQSANEQYF
>TRBJ1-5|NA|TRBD1|TRBV6-1
TGTGCCAGCAGTGAACAGGGGGCTCAGCCCCAGCATTTT
CASSEQGAQPQHF